This T cell receptor (beta chain) comes out of a study of cytomegalovirus exposure and HLA in healthy donors. It was with 60 Vbeta and 13 Jbeta primers that the PCR ran. Original processing notes: A follow-up analysis tallied around 80 million unique TCR beta chains, approximately 11 million shared. Here immunoSEQ multiplex PCR was the method, and the copy in TCRdb shows in-frame clones only, minus some. Clone size and the V and J calls come from that table; the DNA yielded D and trimming. The table shows 150,000 to 200,000 clones, with over 60% occurring only once. The study, taken as a whole, reports: There were a few CMV-associated chains whose specificity for CMV antigens was confirmed in vitro. Cytomegalovirus association was listed for approximately 150 TCR beta chains. In a later analysis, V- and J-gene trimming of beta chains associated with a DCLRE1C missense variant, replicated independently.

The V gene's germline CDR1 is KGHSH and CDR2 LQKENI. Trimming removed 3 bases from V and 5 bases from J, with 10 bases in between. The CDR3 is 13 amino acids. For this clone: The target antigen is unknown.

Sequencing was done on a sample of PBMCs. The chain joins TRBV18 to TRBJ2-5; D might be TRBD1 (5 bases). This clonotype was obtained from a man between 45 and 60 years old in good health and CMV-seropositive. CDR3 bases: TGTGCCAGCTCACCTCTGCCAGGGGAGACCCAGTACTTC. Translation gives CASSPLPGETQYF.